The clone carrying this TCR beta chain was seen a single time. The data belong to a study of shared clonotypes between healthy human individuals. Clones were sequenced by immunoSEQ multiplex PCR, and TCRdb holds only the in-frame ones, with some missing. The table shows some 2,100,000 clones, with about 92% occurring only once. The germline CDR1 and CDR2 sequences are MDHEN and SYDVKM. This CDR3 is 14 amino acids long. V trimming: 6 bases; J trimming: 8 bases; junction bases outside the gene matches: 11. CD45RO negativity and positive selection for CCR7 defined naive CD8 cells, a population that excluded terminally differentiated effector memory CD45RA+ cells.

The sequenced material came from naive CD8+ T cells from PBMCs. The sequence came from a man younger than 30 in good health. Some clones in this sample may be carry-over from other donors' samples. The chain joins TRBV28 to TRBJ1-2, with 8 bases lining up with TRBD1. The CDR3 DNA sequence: TGTGCCAGCAGACTGGGACAGGATTCGGGGGGCTACACCTTC. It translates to CASRLGQDSGGYTF.